This is a list of T cell receptor beta chains from one sample in a study of T cells after yellow fever vaccination. TCRdb re-called the 5' RACE reads with MiXCR, one entry per CDR3 protein. There are some 150,000 distinct CDR3 sequences in the sample; about a tenth occur only once, and 35% to 40% lies in the top ten. The starting material was CD8+ T cells sorted from PBMCs, obtained 45 days after the yellow fever booster vaccination. These receptors were collected from a man aged 18-30 years who received the YFV17D yellow fever vaccine. Each CDR3 is given with its conserved first and last residue. Each record gives: clone size, J gene, D gene, V gene, CDR3 DNA, CDR3 protein. A D gene is named only where the DNA matches it firmly. A clone size is listed for some rows: how often the clone was seen (once, few, many), or a class if it is expanded.

few,TRBJ2-7,NA,TRBV10-1,TGCGCCAGCAGTGAGAGAGGCAATTCCTACGAGCAGTACTTC,CASSERGNSYEQYF
NA,TRBJ2-7,NA,TRBV6-2/TRBV6-3,TGTGCCAGCAGTTACCCCGCGCTAACCAGATACGAGCAGTACTTC,CASSYPALTRYEQYF
NA,TRBJ1-6,NA,TRBV30,TGTGCCTGGGTCAGGGGAGTTTCACCCCTCCACTTT,CAWVRGVSPLHF
NA,TRBJ2-2,NA,TRBV20-1,TGCAGTGCTAGGCCTCCTCCGACAGTTACCGGGGAGCTGTTTTTT,CSARPPPTVTGELFF
few,TRBJ2-2,NA,TRBV19,TGTGCCAGTAGTCCCTCCAACACCGGGGAGCTGTTTTTT,CASSPSNTGELFF
NA,TRBJ2-7,NA,TRBV4-2,TGTGCCAGCAGCCAAGTAGCTCTCCGGGACACCCCCTACGAGCAGTACTTC,CASSQVALRDTPYEQYF
NA,TRBJ2-2,TRBD2,TRBV12-3/TRBV12-4,TGTGCCAGCACTAGCGGATTGAACACCGGGGAGCTGTTTTTT,CASTSGLNTGELFF
NA,TRBJ2-3,NA,TRBV28,TGTGCCAGCAGCGCCACTGGACAGTTCCTTACAGATACGCAGTATTTT,CASSATGQFLTDTQYF
few,TRBJ1-6,NA,TRBV25-1,TGTGCCAGCAAGGGGACTATCGGTTCACCCCTCCACTTT,CASKGTIGSPLHF
many,TRBJ1-1,NA,TRBV15,TGTGCCACCAGCAGAGATCGGGGGATATCCTCTGGAGCTTTCTTT,CATSRDRGISSGAFF
NA,TRBJ1-1,TRBD1,TRBV27,TGTGCCAGCAGTTCTCTATCACAGGGGGTGAACACTGAAGCTTTCTTT,CASSSLSQGVNTEAFF
NA,TRBJ2-5,TRBD2,TRBV3-1,TGTGCCAGCAGCCAAGATTGGCTAGCGGGGGGGCTGGAGACCCAGTACTTC,CASSQDWLAGGLETQYF
many,TRBJ2-6,NA,TRBV7-9,TGTGCCAGCAGCTTACACGGGACCGGGGCCAACGTCCTGACTTTC,CASSLHGTGANVLTF
few,TRBJ1-2,NA,TRBV7-9,TGTGCCAGCAGCTTAGGACAGGCCCTCTATGGCTACACCTTC,CASSLGQALYGYTF
few,TRBJ2-1,TRBD2,TRBV7-2,TGTGCCAGCAGCTTATCTCCGCCTGACCGACGGGGGGGCCAGTACAATGAGCAGTTCTTC,CASSLSPPDRRGGQYNEQFF